This TCR beta chain comes out of a study of control samples from healthy donors and cancer patients. Profiled with immunoSEQ multiplex PCR; TCRdb holds only in-frame clones, not every one. The profile shows 100,000 to 150,000 clones, about nine tenths of them singletons. A single count supports this clone. This receptor was taken from a man aged 35-49 years in good health. Sample: blood.

The CDR3 is CASSESRQGLGTGVTGELFF. In DNA, the CDR3 is TGCGCCAGCAGTGAGTCGAGACAGGGGTTGGGCACAGGGGTCACCGGGGAGCTGTTTTTT. The chain combines TRBV10-2 with TRBJ2-2; 8 nucleotides align to TRBD1. The CDR3 spans 20 residues. The germline V gene has CDR1 WSHSY and CDR2 SAAADI. After removal of 0 bases from V and 4 bases from J, the junction contained 16 bases not matched to a gene.